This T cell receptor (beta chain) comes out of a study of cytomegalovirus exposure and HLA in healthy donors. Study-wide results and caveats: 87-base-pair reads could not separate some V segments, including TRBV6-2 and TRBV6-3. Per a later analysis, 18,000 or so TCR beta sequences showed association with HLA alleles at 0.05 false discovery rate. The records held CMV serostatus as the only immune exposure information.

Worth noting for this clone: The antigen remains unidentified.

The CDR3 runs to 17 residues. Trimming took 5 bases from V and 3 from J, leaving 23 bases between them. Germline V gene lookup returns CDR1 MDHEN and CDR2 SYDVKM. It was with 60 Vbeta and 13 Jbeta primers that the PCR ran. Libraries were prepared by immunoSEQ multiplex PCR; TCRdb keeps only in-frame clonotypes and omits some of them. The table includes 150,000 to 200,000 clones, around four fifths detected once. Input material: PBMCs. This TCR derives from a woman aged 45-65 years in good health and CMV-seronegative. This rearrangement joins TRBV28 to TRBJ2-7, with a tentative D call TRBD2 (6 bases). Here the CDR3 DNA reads TGTGCCAGCAGTCTCAATGTCCGGGAGATCAATCACTACGAGCAGTACTTC. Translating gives CASSLNVREINHYEQYF.